This TCR beta chain comes out of a study of blood T cell repertoires in COVID-19. Clones were sequenced by immunoSEQ multiplex PCR, and TCRdb holds only the in-frame ones, with some missing. Counted here are 95,000 to 150,000 clones, 86% occurring once; the ten biggest clones make up about 4.5%. This clonotype was sampled from a man aged 40-49 years with acute or convalescent COVID-19. What was sequenced was peripheral blood.

The CDR3 sequence is CASSPPTSGPTGELFF. DNA of the CDR3: TGTGCCAGCAGTCCCCCCACTAGCGGACCCACCGGGGAGCTGTTTTTT. The V gene is TRBV25-1, the J gene TRBJ2-2, with TRBD2 identical over 8 bases. This CDR3 is 16 amino acids long. Losses at the gene ends were 5 bases for V and 4 bases for J; bases not matched to a gene: 9. CDR1 and CDR2 (germline): MGHDK, SYGVNS.